Listed below are T cell receptor beta chains from one sample, sequenced in a study of pediatric ulcerative colitis. Profiling relied on immunoSEQ multiplex PCR, and the TCRdb table lists in-frame clones only, not all of them. In the table there are about 32,000 clones, around 82% of which are singletons. Sequencing input: blood. Source of these receptors: a boy aged 5-17 years with severe ulcerative colitis. Both conserved end residues are part of each CDR3. A D gene is named only where the DNA matches it firmly. Clone size appears in some rows only: once, few, many, or a class for an expanded clone.

d_call j_call clone_size v_call cdr3_nt cdr3_aa
NA TRBJ1-6 NA TRBV5-6 TGTGCCAGCAGCTCCAGGTCAGGGTCCCTAAATTCACCCCTCCACTTT CASSSRSGSLNSPLHF
NA TRBJ1-6 once TRBV9 TGTGCCAGCAGCCTAGACGGTTCACTGGGGATTTCACCCCTCCACTTT CASSLDGSLGISPLHF
NA TRBJ1-3 once TRBV19 TGTGCCAGTAGTATATCGACAGCTGGAAACACCATATATTTT CASSISTAGNTIYF
TRBD1 TRBJ1-2 NA TRBV19 TGTGCCAGTAGTACCCGCCGGACAGGGTTTCACTATGGCTACACCTTC CASSTRRTGFHYGYTF
NA TRBJ1-5 NA TRBV6-1 TGTGCCAGCAGTGATGCCTACCAGCCCCAGCATTTT CASSDAYQPQHF
TRBD1 TRBJ2-7 NA TRBV30 TGTGCCTGGAGTGTTCTATCGGGACAGCTTAACCACGAGCAGTACTTC CAWSVLSGQLNHEQYF
NA TRBJ2-5 NA TRBV27 TGTGCCAGCAGTTTAGTCGGGGGCGAAAGCCGGACCCAGTACTTC CASSLVGGESRTQYF
NA TRBJ1-4 few TRBV4-3 TGCGCCAGCAGCCAAAACAGGGCGCTAACTAATGAAAAACTGTTTTTT CASSQNRALTNEKLFF
TRBD1 TRBJ2-1 NA TRBV27 TGTGCCAGCAGTACAAGAAACCGACAGGGGCGTCGGTTCTTC CASSTRNRQGRRFF
TRBD1 TRBJ1-3 NA TRBV7-9 TGTGCCAGCAGCTTAGATGTTGGGTGGGGGGACAGCGAAGGAAACACCATATATTTT CASSLDVGWGDSEGNTIYF
NA TRBJ1-1 few TRBV7-9 TGTGCCAGCAGCTCCCCTCGGGAGGGGCTAATGAACACTGAAGCTTTCTTT CASSSPREGLMNTEAFF
NA TRBJ1-2 once TRBV6-5 TGTGCCAGCAGAAGTTACGGCGGCTACACCTTC CASRSYGGYTF
TRBD2 TRBJ2-1 NA TRBV19 TGTGCCAGCTCTAGCGGGGGAAACAATGAGCAGTTCTTC CASSSGGNNEQFF
NA TRBJ2-7 NA TRBV5-4 TGTGCCAGCAGCTTGGGACAGGCAATTTACGAGCAGTACTTC CASSLGQAIYEQYF
NA TRBJ2-2 NA TRBV7-3 TGTGCCAGCAGCACGGACACCGGGGAGCTGTTTTTT CASSTDTGELFF
TRBD2 TRBJ2-3 NA TRBV18 TGTGCCAGCTCACCGAGGATTCCTAGCGGGGACCTAAGCACAGATACGCAGTATTTT CASSPRIPSGDLSTDTQYF
NA TRBJ2-5 NA TRBV11-2 TGTGCCAGCAGCTTACCCGTGGTAGGACAGATCCAAGAGACCCAGTACTTC CASSLPVVGQIQETQYF
NA TRBJ1-2 NA TRBV5-6 TGTGCCAGCAGCTTGGGGGGAGGCTATGGCTACACCTTC CASSLGGGYGYTF
TRBD1 TRBJ2-1 NA TRBV19 TGTGCCAGTAGTCACTCGTCATCGGGACAGGGAAACCTGGTGCAGTTCTTC CASSHSSSGQGNLVQFF
TRBD2 TRBJ2-1 NA TRBV5-4 TGTGCCAGCAGCTTGCCCACTAGCGGAGCCTACAATGAGCAGTTCTTC CASSLPTSGAYNEQFF
NA TRBJ1-1 NA TRBV6-5 TGTGCCAGCAGTTATACCACGAACACTGAAGCTTTCTTT CASSYTTNTEAFF
TRBD2 TRBJ2-5 NA TRBV7-2 TGTGCCAGCAGCCCCGGACTAGCGGGGAAGGAGACCCAGTACTTC CASSPGLAGKETQYF
NA TRBJ2-7 NA TRBV5-1 TGCGCCAGCAGCTGGCAGAGGGGCAACGAGCAGTACTTC CASSWQRGNEQYF
NA TRBJ1-2 NA TRBV6-6 TGTGCCAGCAGTTACTCCCGGGGCGCCGGCTACACCTTC CASSYSRGAGYTF
NA TRBJ1-2 NA TRBV6-5 TGTGCCAGCAGTTACACGAAACCAGGGGGCTACACCTTC CASSYTKPGGYTF
TRBD2 TRBJ2-7 few TRBV7-9 TGTGCCAGCAGCTTTAGCGGGGGGGACTACGAGCAGTACTTC CASSFSGGDYEQYF
NA TRBJ1-2 NA TRBV5-1 TGCGCCAGCAGATTGGAGGGGGAGGGCTTGTATGGCTACACCTTC CASRLEGEGLYGYTF